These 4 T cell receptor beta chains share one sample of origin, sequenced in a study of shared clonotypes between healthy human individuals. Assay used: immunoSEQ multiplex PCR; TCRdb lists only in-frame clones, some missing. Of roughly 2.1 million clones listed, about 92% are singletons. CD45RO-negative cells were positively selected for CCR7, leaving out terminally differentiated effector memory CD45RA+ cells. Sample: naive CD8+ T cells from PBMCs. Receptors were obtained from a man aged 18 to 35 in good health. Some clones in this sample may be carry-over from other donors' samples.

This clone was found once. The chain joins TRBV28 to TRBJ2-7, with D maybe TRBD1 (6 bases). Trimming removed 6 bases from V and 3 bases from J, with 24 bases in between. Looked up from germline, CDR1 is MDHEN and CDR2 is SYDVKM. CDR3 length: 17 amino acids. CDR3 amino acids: CASSVSGQKEGVYEQYF. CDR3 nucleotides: TGTGCCAGCAGCGTATCCGGACAAAAAGAGGGGGTCTACGAGCAGTACTTC.

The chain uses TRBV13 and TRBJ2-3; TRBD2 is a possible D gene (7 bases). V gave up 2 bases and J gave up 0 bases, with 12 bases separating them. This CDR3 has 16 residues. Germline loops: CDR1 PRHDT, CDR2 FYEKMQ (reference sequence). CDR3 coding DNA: TGTGCCAGCAGCTTATGGGCGGGGGCCAGCACAGATACGCAGTATTTT. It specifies CASSLWAGASTDTQYF.

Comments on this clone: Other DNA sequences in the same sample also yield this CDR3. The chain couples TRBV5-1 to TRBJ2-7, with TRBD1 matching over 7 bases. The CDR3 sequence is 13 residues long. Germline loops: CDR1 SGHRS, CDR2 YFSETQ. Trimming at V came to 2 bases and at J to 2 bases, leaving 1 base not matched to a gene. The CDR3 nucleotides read TGCGCCAGCAGCTTTGGGACAGCCTACGAGCAGTACTTC. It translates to CASSFGTAYEQYF. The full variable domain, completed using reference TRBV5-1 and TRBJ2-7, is KAGVTQTPRYLIKTRGQQVTLSCSPISGHRSVSWYQQTPGQGLQFLFEYFSETQRNKGNFPGRFSGRQFSNSRSEMNVSTLELGDSALYLCASSFGTAYEQYFGPGTRLTVT.

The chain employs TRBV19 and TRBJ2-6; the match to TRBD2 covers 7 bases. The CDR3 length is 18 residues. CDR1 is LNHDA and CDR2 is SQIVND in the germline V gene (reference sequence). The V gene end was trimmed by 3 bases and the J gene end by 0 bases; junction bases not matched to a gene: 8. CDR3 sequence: CASSIFPIAGSGANVLTF. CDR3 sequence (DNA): TGTGCCAGTAGTATTTTTCCCATAGCGGGCTCTGGGGCCAACGTCCTGACTTTC.